One sample yielded the 25 T cell receptor beta chains listed below, sequenced in a study of blood T cell repertoires in COVID-19. Only in-frame clones appear in the TCRdb table, and some are missing; sequencing was by immunoSEQ multiplex PCR. Counted here are about 310,000 clones, around 87% occurring once; the ten biggest clones make up 1%. Material: peripheral blood. Receptors originate from a man aged 45-60 years with active or convalescent COVID-19.

The chain is built from TRBV30 and TRBJ1-2, with D perhaps TRBD1 (6 bases). Trimming stripped 7 bases from V and 4 bases from J, with 10 bases between. The CDR3 runs to 11 residues. The germline CDR1 and CDR2 sequences are GTSNPN and SVGIG (reference sequence). This CDR3 is CASGHIYGYTF. In nucleotides, the CDR3 is TGTGCCTCGGGACACATCTATGGCTACACCTTC.

This chain uses TRBV20-1 with TRBJ1-2; D remains unclear. The CDR3 consists of 11 residues. The ends were cut back, 1 base at V and 7 bases at J, with 7 bases in the middle. CDR1 is DFQATT and CDR2 is SNEGSKA in the germline V gene (reference sequence). The CDR3 coding sequence is TGCAGTGCTAGAGGTTTCGGTGGCTACACCTTC. It specifies CSARGFGGYTF.

The CDR3 DNA reads as TGTGCCAGCAGCTCCCGACAGGGGGACACTGAAGCTTTCTTT. It encodes CASSSRQGDTEAFF. The chain is built from TRBV7-9 and TRBJ1-1; 9 bases are shared with TRBD1. Trimming cost V 4 bases and J 3 bases; bases outside gene matches: 3. From germline, CDR1 is SEHNR and CDR2 FQNEAQ (reference sequence). CDR3 size: 14 residues.

J is TRBJ2-6 and V is TRBV4-1, with 8 bases lining up with TRBD1. V dropped 9 bases and J dropped 2; count of bases not matched to a gene: 12. The CDR3 has 17 amino acids. Germline values: CDR1 MGHRA, CDR2 YSYEKL. The CDR3 DNA follows: TGCGCCAGACCCGAAGACAGGGGTCTCACTGGGGCCAACGTCCTGACTTTC. Protein sequence: CARPEDRGLTGANVLTF.

This clone appeared a few times. V gene TRBV2 combines with J gene TRBJ1-2, with 7 nucleotides matching TRBD1. CDR3 length: 14 amino acids. The J segment lost 1 base and the V segment lost 4 bases, leaving 3 bases of the junction unmatched. Germline-derived CDR1 and CDR2 are SNHLY and FYNNEI. The CDR3, as DNA: TGTGCCAGCAGTGGGGACAGAAATAACTATGGCTACACCTTC. Its translation is CASSGDRNNYGYTF.

The chain uses TRBV18 and TRBJ1-1; D is undetermined. Trimming removed 4 bases at V and 1 base at J, with 16 bases between. CDR3 length equals 16 residues. Per the germline V gene, CDR1 is KGHSH and CDR2 is LQKENI. For the CDR3, the DNA is TGTGCCAGCTCACAGGGTTACGGGGTAGGGAACACTGAAGCTTTCTTT. Its protein is CASSQGYGVGNTEAFF.

This chain joins TRBV28 and TRBJ1-1; D call uncertain. V was pared by 5 bases and J by 2 bases, with 6 bases between. CDR1 MDHEN and CDR2 SYDVKM come from the germline V gene. The CDR3 loop spans 12 amino acids. The CDR3, as DNA: TGTGCCAGCAGTAATTTAAACACTGAAGCTTTCTTT. It translates to CASSNLNTEAFF.

The chain combines TRBV5-1 with TRBJ2-5, with TRBD1 matching over 9 bases. CDR3 length equals 13 residues. The V and J ends lost 4 bases and 13 bases, in that order; junction bases with no gene match: 11. Germline V gene sequence: CDR1 SGHRS, CDR2 YFSETQ. CDR3 bases: TGCGCCAGCAGCCCAGGGACAGGGTACATTGGGTACTTC. Translating it yields CASSPGTGYIGYF.

This clone was detected only once. The same CDR3 is also encoded by other DNA sequences in this sample. The V gene is TRBV5-1, the J gene TRBJ2-3; 8 positions match TRBD1. There are 14 residues in the CDR3. Germline CDR1 SGHRS, CDR2 YFSETQ. With 1 base clipped from V and 6 bases from J, the junction kept 4 bases outside the gene matches. The CDR3 DNA is TGCGCCAGCAGCTTGCAGGGGGCAGGGGATACGCAGTATTTT. Translated: CASSLQGAGDTQYF.

The V and J genes are TRBV10-3 and TRBJ2-7; 8 positions match TRBD2. Per the germline V gene, CDR1 is ENHRY and CDR2 is SYGVKD. With V trimmed by 5 bases and J by 2 bases, 11 bases remained unmatched. The CDR3 consists of 16 residues. The CDR3 DNA reads as TGTGCCATCAGTAAAACACTAGCGGACGTTACCTACGAGCAGTACTTC. This encodes CAISKTLADVTYEQYF.

V usage is TRBV7-9 and J usage is TRBJ1-2, with 7 bases aligning to TRBD1. Germline V gives CDR1 SEHNR, CDR2 FQNEAQ (reference sequence). After removal of 5 bases from V and 4 bases from J, the junction contained 7 bases not matched to a gene. The CDR3 extends over 14 amino acids. The DNA of the CDR3 is TGTGCCAGCAGCGTGACAGGGAGGCTCTATGGCTACACCTTC. The encoded protein is CASSVTGRLYGYTF.

The V gene is TRBV5-4, the J gene TRBJ2-5; TRBD2 matches 9 bases. Trimming at V came to 1 base and at J to 3 bases, leaving 4 bases not matched to a gene. CDR1 and CDR2 from the germline V gene are SGHNT and YYREEE (reference sequence). This CDR3 is 15 amino acids long. The CDR3 loop reads CASSLRAGGEETQYF. CDR3 nucleotide sequence: TGTGCCAGCAGCTTGAGGGCGGGAGGGGAAGAGACCCAGTACTTC.

V and J are TRBV6-5 and TRBJ1-5, with D perhaps matching TRBD1 (5 bases). The CDR3 spans 15 residues. V dropped 6 bases and J dropped 9 bases, with 21 bases sitting between them. The germline V gene encodes CDR1 MNHEY and CDR2 SVGAGI. The CDR3 region has the DNA TGTGCCAGCAGGCGTACGGGGGGTGAGGGATGGCCCCAGCATTTT. Encoded protein: CASRRTGGEGWPQHF.

The genes are TRBV28 and TRBJ2-1; no clear D gene. Trimming cost V 4 bases and J 12 bases, with 13 bases left between them. The CDR3 loop spans 12 amino acids. Germline CDR1 and CDR2: MDHEN and SYDVKM. The CDR3 here is CASSSTINGQFF. In DNA, the CDR3 is TGTGCCAGCAGTTCAACTATCAACGGGCAGTTCTTC. Full variable domain (remainder filled in from reference TRBV28 and TRBJ2-1): DVKVTQSSRYLVKRTGEKVFLECVQDMDHENMFWYRQDPGLGLRLIYFSYDVKMKEKGDIPEGYSVSREKKERFSLILESASTNQTSMYLCASSSTINGQFFGPGTRLTVL.

J is TRBJ1-4 and V is TRBV5-3; the D is unclear. TRBV5-3 is annotated as an ORF whose role is uncertain. The CDR3 has 14 amino acids. Trimming removed 10 bases from V and 0 bases from J, with 13 bases in between. The CDR3 nucleotides are TGTGCCCGGCCGGCGGATTCAACTAATGAAAAACTGTTTTTT. Translated: CARPADSTNEKLFF.

This chain uses TRBV6-2 or TRBV6-3 with TRBJ1-2, with D unclear. Germline lookup yields CDR1 MNHEY and CDR2 SVGEGT. V was cut by 5 bases and J by 4 bases, with 8 bases left in between. This CDR3 spans 12 amino acids. CDR3 amino acids: CASSDTFYGYTF. CDR3 nucleotides: TGTGCCAGCAGTGACACCTTCTATGGCTACACCTTC.

This chain connects TRBV20-1 to TRBJ1-2; D gene uncertain. Germline V lookup: CDR1 DFQATT, CDR2 SNEGSKA (reference sequence). The CDR3 consists of 15 residues. The V gene lost 3 bases and the J gene lost 5 bases, with 19 bases spanning the gap. As DNA, the CDR3 is TGCAGTGCTAGTAGTCGGGAGGGTTATGGGTATGGCTACACCTTC. Its translation is CSASSREGYGYGYTF.

This sequence joins TRBV27 and TRBJ2-1; D unresolved. The V gene lost 4 bases and the J gene lost 0 bases, with 16 bases spanning the gap. Germline CDR1 and CDR2: MNHEY and SMNVEV (reference sequence). The CDR3 is 17 amino acids. Written as DNA, the CDR3 is TGTGCCAGCAGTTCAAACAACTTAAGACACTCCTACAATGAGCAGTTCTTC. Protein sequence: CASSSNNLRHSYNEQFF.

This clone was recorded only once. The rearrangement joins TRBV20-1 to TRBJ2-3; perhaps TRBD2 as D (6 bases). The CDR3 runs to 14 residues. Looked up from germline, CDR1 is DFQATT and CDR2 is SNEGSKA (reference sequence). Trimming left V 3 bases short and J 1 base short, with 11 bases between. The CDR3 spells CSASWPSGTDTQYF. In nucleotides, the CDR3 is TGCAGTGCTAGTTGGCCTAGCGGCACAGATACGCAGTATTTT.

The count of this clone is one. This chain joins TRBV30 and TRBJ1-2; tentative D call: TRBD1 (5 bases). CDR3 size: 13 residues. Germline CDR1 is GTSNPN and CDR2 is SVGIG (reference sequence). The V end lost 2 bases, the J end lost 1 base, and 8 bases lay between the germline ends. CDR3 region: CAWSWGGNYGYTF. As DNA, the CDR3 is TGTGCCTGGAGTTGGGGGGGTAACTATGGCTACACCTTC.

The chain employs TRBV14 and TRBJ1-1; D may be TRBD1 (5 bases). Trimming took 2 bases from V and 10 from J, leaving 17 bases between them. Germline V CDR1 and CDR2: SGHDN, FVKESK. CDR3 length: 14 residues. CDR3 loop: CASSQTREGRGAFF. DNA for the CDR3: TGTGCCAGCAGCCAAACCAGGGAGGGTCGTGGAGCTTTCTTT.

J is TRBJ2-2 and V is TRBV10-3; maybe TRBD2 (6 bases). Germline V gene sequence: CDR1 ENHRY, CDR2 SYGVKD. The CDR3 contains 12 residues. V was clipped by 2 bases and J by 9 bases, with 7 bases between them. CDR3 amino acids: CAISERERELFF. The DNA for the CDR3 is TGTGCCATCAGTGAGCGGGAGAGGGAGCTGTTTTTT.

V gene TRBV6-5 combines with J gene TRBJ2-5; D is ambiguous. The CDR3 is 14 residues long. CDR1 is MNHEY, CDR2 SVGAGI, per germline. With 6 bases removed from V and 4 bases from J, the gap between germline ends came to 15 bases. CDR3 DNA sequence: TGTGCCAGCAGCGCCTCGGAGTGGAGAGAGACCCAGTACTTC. It codes for CASSASEWRETQYF.

The rearrangement joins TRBV30 to TRBJ2-1, with TRBD2 as a possible D gene (6 bases). This CDR3 is 15 amino acids long. The germline gives CDR1 GTSNPN, CDR2 SVGIG (reference sequence). V lost 4 bases and J 0 bases, leaving 13 bases between the germline ends. CDR3 nucleotides: TGTGCCTGGAAAACCGGGAGTAGCTCCTACAATGAGCAGTTCTTC. Encoded protein: CAWKTGSSSYNEQFF.

The V call is TRBV5-6, the J call TRBJ1-1; D is ambiguous. There are 12 residues in the CDR3. CDR1 is SGHDT and CDR2 is YYEEEE in the germline V gene. Trimming stripped 3 bases from V and 5 bases from J, with 8 bases between. The CDR3 reads CASSSSGTEAFF. The CDR3, as DNA: TGTGCCAGCAGCTCTAGCGGGACTGAAGCTTTCTTT.